Below, 13 T cell receptor beta chains from the same sample are listed, as sequenced in a study of T-cell reconstitution after alpha-beta-depleted transplantation in children. Unique molecular identifiers were incorporated into the prepared TCRbeta library. TCRdb reanalysed the PCR reads using MiXCR and keeps one entry per CDR3 protein. The table shows about 110,000 distinct CDR3 sequences, with 10% occurring only once. This material consisted of PBMCs from the stem cell graft donor, taken from the stem cell graft. These receptors were taken from a human donor who donated a stem cell graft to a child with acute lymphoblastic leukemia.

This clonotype was counted at least ten times. The J gene is TRBJ2-1, the V gene TRBV25-1, with a possible D match to TRBD1 (5 bases). CDR1 is MGHDK, CDR2 SYGVNS, per germline. With 5 bases removed from V and 6 bases from J, the gap between germline ends came to 8 bases. This CDR3 has 12 amino acids. CDR3 nucleotides: TGTGCCAGCAGTCCAGGGTCCAATGAGCAGTTCTTC. Protein: CASSPGSNEQFF.

This clonotype was seen repeatedly, ten times or more. The chain recombines TRBV9 with TRBJ1-4, with 8 bases matching TRBD1. J was trimmed by 6 bases and V by 7 bases; bases with no gene match: 2. Per germline, CDR1 SGDLS and CDR2 YYNGEE. The CDR3 contains 12 residues. CDR3 in DNA: TGTGCCAGCGGACAGGGAGATGAAAAACTGTTTTTT. Protein product: CASGQGDEKLFF.

The table lists this clonotype with many counts. J is TRBJ2-3 and V is TRBV20-1; 7 nucleotides line up with TRBD2. This CDR3 spans 17 amino acids. CDR1 is DFQATT, CDR2 SNEGSKA, per germline (reference sequence). With 0 bases clipped from V and 3 bases from J, the junction kept 12 bases outside the gene matches. CDR3 residues: CSARDPLGLADTDTQYF. The CDR3 region has the DNA TGCAGTGCTAGAGATCCACTGGGTCTAGCGGATACAGATACGCAGTATTTT.

This clonotype occurred once. The chain carries TRBV7-9 and TRBJ2-1, with D perhaps matching TRBD1 or TRBD2 (5 bases each). CDR3 length: 16 amino acids. From germline, CDR1 is SEHNR and CDR2 FQNEAQ (reference sequence). The V and J ends lost 5 bases and 9 bases respectively, with 23 bases between them. The CDR3 region has the DNA TGTGCCAGCAGCCCCGGGGCCAGCTGCAGGGCCAGTGAGCAGTTCTTC. Its protein is CASSPGASCRASEQFF.

The table lists this clonotype with many counts. This chain links TRBV5-1 with TRBJ2-7, with 7 bases that match TRBD1. Germline V CDR1 and CDR2: SGHRS, YFSETQ. The CDR3 has 14 residues. The V gene end was trimmed by 2 bases and the J gene end by 4 bases; junction bases not matched to a gene: 6. The CDR3 DNA follows: TGCGCCAGCAGCTTACGGACAGGATATTACGAGCAGTACTTC. It specifies CASSLRTGYYEQYF.

The sample holds many counts of this clonotype. This chain links TRBV7-9 with TRBJ2-7; 7 bases map to TRBD2. Germline trimming cut 4 bases from V and 2 bases from J; bases unmatched to any gene: 11. Germline V CDR1 and CDR2: SEHNR, FQNEAQ (reference sequence). This CDR3 is 16 amino acids long. The CDR3 sequence: CASSSTSSSGPYEQYF. In nucleotides, the CDR3 is TGTGCCAGCAGCTCGACTTCCTCTAGCGGACCCTACGAGCAGTACTTC. Based on the CDR3 plus reference TRBV7-9 and TRBJ2-7, the full variable domain is DTGVSQNPRHKITKRGQNVTFRCDPISEHNRLYWYRQTLGQGPEFLTYFQNEAQLEKSRLLSDRFSAERPKGSFSTLEIQRTEQGDSAMYLCASSSTSSSGPYEQYFGPGTRLTVT.

This clonotype was recorded only once. A much larger clone lies a single base off, so this may be a read error. This chain uses TRBV20-1 with TRBJ2-4; maybe TRBD2 (6 bases). The germline gives CDR1 DFQATT, CDR2 SNEGSKA (reference sequence). The CDR3 is 16 amino acids. CDR3 sequence (DNA): TGCAGTGCTAGAGGGGCACGGAGGGGAGCCAATAACATTCAGTACTTC. Protein product: CSARGARRGANNIQYF.

There are many counts of this clonotype. The V call is TRBV20-1, the J call TRBJ1-5, with 9 bases identical to TRBD1. The germline CDR1 and CDR2 sequences are DFQATT and SNEGSKA (reference sequence). The CDR3 is made up of 17 amino acids. Trimming cost V 1 base and J 6 bases; bases outside gene matches: 13. The CDR3: CSARGGTGQGIGQPQHF. In DNA form, the CDR3 reads TGCAGTGCTAGAGGGGGGACCGGACAGGGGATAGGTCAGCCCCAGCATTTT.

This clonotype was seen at least ten times. V is TRBV20-1 and J is TRBJ2-7, with D perhaps TRBD1 (5 bases). V gave up 5 bases and J gave up 2 bases, with 13 bases separating them. Per germline, CDR1 DFQATT and CDR2 SNEGSKA (reference sequence). This CDR3 comprises 13 residues. The CDR3 bases are TGCAGTGCTGCCCTCAGGGTTCCCTACGAGCAGTACTTC. Translated: CSAALRVPYEQYF.

The sample holds many counts of this clonotype. This sequence joins TRBV5-1 and TRBJ2-2, with no clear D. Germline CDR1 SGHRS, CDR2 YFSETQ. V lost 2 bases, J lost 4 bases, and 9 bases lay in between. This CDR3 contains 14 residues. This CDR3 is CASSLPDGTGELFF. In nucleotides, the CDR3 is TGCGCCAGCAGCTTACCCGACGGCACCGGGGAGCTGTTTTTT.

This clonotype occurred a few times. CDR3 DNA sequence: TGTGCCATCGCCACCCCAGTAGATACGCAGTATTTT. This sequence encodes CAIATPVDTQYF. The chain is built from TRBV25-1 and TRBJ2-3; unclear D gene. With 10 bases removed from V and 5 bases from J, the gap between germline ends came to 13 bases. This CDR3 comprises 12 residues. Germline CDR1 reads MGHDK; CDR2 reads SYGVNS.

This clonotype occurred many times. This rearrangement joins TRBV5-1 to TRBJ2-7; 7 nucleotides agree with TRBD1. This CDR3 region has 16 residues. Germline values: CDR1 SGHRS, CDR2 YFSETQ. V lost 0 bases to trimming and J lost 1 base; unmatched junction nucleotides: 7. CDR3 protein: CASSLEPPGQSYEQYF. DNA of the CDR3: TGCGCCAGCAGCTTGGAGCCCCCGGGACAGTCCTACGAGCAGTACTTC.

On this clonotype: This may arise from a read error, as a much more abundant clone is one base away. The chain uses TRBV7-9 and TRBJ1-2, with no clear D. The germline gives CDR1 SEHNR, CDR2 FQNEAQ (reference sequence). V was clipped by 0 bases and J by 4 bases, with 9 bases between them. The CDR3 loop spans 14 amino acids. The CDR3 DNA is TGTGCCAGCAGCTTAGCGGGTCAGTCCTATGGCTACACCTTC. As protein: CASSLAGQSYGYTF.